This record concerns one T cell receptor beta chain sequence. Antigen specificity is unknown. These data come from a study of PD-1 blockade in classical Hodgkin lymphoma. This CDR3 is built from 15 residues. CDR1 LNHNV and CDR2 YYDKDF come from the germline V gene (reference sequence). Trimming at V came to 1 base and at J to 0 bases, leaving 0 bases not matched to a gene. Time point specified: cycle 4 day 1 (C4D1), after five to seven weeks of nivolumab. Each of the patients experienced relapse following autologous stem cell transplantation, and their brentuximab vedotin exposure differed. Magnetic negative selection was used to purify CD4+ T cells from PBMCs that had been thawed. The study's findings and limits: Exclusion applied to patients who initiated nivolumab less than 1 year following ASCT.

Assay used: immunoSEQ multiplex PCR; TCRdb lists only in-frame clones, some missing. The sample includes fewer than 20,000 clones, roughly 79% of them seen just once. The chain employs TRBV15 and TRBJ2-5; 9 bases line up with TRBD2. The TCR sequence derives from a human donor with classical Hodgkin lymphoma. Source: CD4+ T cells from blood, taken before the fourth cycle of nivolumab. CDR3 region: CATSRASGNQETQYF. The CDR3 nucleotides read TGTGCCACCAGCAGAGCTAGCGGGAACCAAGAGACCCAGTACTTC.